A selection of T cell receptor beta chains follows, all from one sample in a study of T cell responses to AZD1222 COVID-19 vaccine. Only in-frame clones appear in the TCRdb table, and some are missing; sequencing was by immunoSEQ multiplex PCR. The sample includes about 130,000 clones, 88% of them seen just once. This specimen was peripheral blood, taken 28 days after the second AZD1222 dose. Receptors originate from an adult who received the AZD1222 COVID-19 vaccine. Both conserved end residues are part of each CDR3. The D gene is left open where the match is weak. Size tells how often a clone was seen (once, few, many) or the class of an expanded clone, and some rows leave it out.

V: TRBV30; size: -; J: TRBJ2-7; D: -; CDR3: CAWSNPRWGGLFYEQYF; DNA: TGTGCCTGGAGTAACCCCCGGTGGGGGGGGCTTTTCTACGAGCAGTACTTC
V: TRBV3-1/TRBV3-2; size: -; J: TRBJ1-1; D: -; CDR3: CASSQVFSAGATEAFF; DNA: TGTGCCAGCAGCCAAGTGTTTTCGGCAGGGGCGACTGAAGCTTTCTTT
V: TRBV3-1/TRBV3-2; size: -; J: TRBJ2-7; D: TRBD1; CDR3: CASSQDLRALRDRQNYEQYF; DNA: TGTGCCAGCAGCCAAGATCTTCGCGCTTTGAGGGACAGGCAGAACTACGAGCAGTACTTC
V: TRBV29-1; size: -; J: TRBJ1-1; D: TRBD1; CDR3: CSAGQEGTEAFF; DNA: TGCAGCGCCGGACAGGAGGGAACTGAAGCTTTCTTT
V: TRBV11-3; size: -; J: TRBJ1-4; D: TRBD1; CDR3: CASSPRTGGIGEKLFF; DNA: TGTGCCAGCAGCCCCCGGACAGGGGGAATTGGGGAAAAACTGTTTTTT
V: TRBV11-2; size: -; J: TRBJ1-1; D: -; CDR3: CASSLIGGTEAFF; DNA: TGTGCCAGCAGCTTAATAGGGGGGACTGAAGCTTTCTTT
V: TRBV7-6; size: -; J: TRBJ2-3; D: -; CDR3: CASSRLILTEDTQYF; DNA: TGTGCCAGCAGCCGTTTAATTCTGACAGAAGATACGCAGTATTTT
V: TRBV11-3; size: -; J: TRBJ2-1; D: -; CDR3: CASNEGGGLDEQFF; DNA: TGTGCCAGCAACGAAGGGGGGGGATTGGATGAGCAGTTCTTC
V: TRBV24-1; size: few; J: TRBJ2-1; D: TRBD2; CDR3: CATSDPGLAGGEQFF; DNA: TGTGCCACCAGTGATCCGGGACTAGCGGGGGGCGAGCAGTTCTTC
V: TRBV10-3; size: -; J: TRBJ2-1; D: TRBD1; CDR3: CAISETTGGSYNEQFF; DNA: TGTGCCATCAGCGAAACGACAGGGGGTTCCTACAATGAGCAGTTCTTC
V: TRBV11-2; size: -; J: TRBJ1-2; D: TRBD1; CDR3: CASSWDRNYGYTF; DNA: TGTGCCAGCAGCTGGGACAGAAACTATGGCTACACCTTC
V: TRBV11-2; size: -; J: TRBJ2-2; D: TRBD2; CDR3: CASSLASGLVGELFF; DNA: TGTGCCAGCAGCTTAGCTAGCGGGCTTGTCGGGGAGCTGTTTTTT
V: TRBV28; size: -; J: TRBJ2-6; D: -; CDR3: CASSLEAGSGGANVLTF; DNA: TGTGCCAGCAGTTTGGAGGCCGGGTCGGGTGGGGCCAACGTCCTGACTTTC
V: TRBV2; size: -; J: TRBJ2-5; D: -; CDR3: CASSDGGQGKTQYF; DNA: TGTGCCAGCAGTGACGGGGGTCAGGGCAAGACCCAGTACTTC
V: TRBV7-8; size: -; J: TRBJ2-1; D: -; CDR3: CASSPGGPGYNEQFF; DNA: TGTGCCAGCAGCCCTGGAGGGCCGGGTTACAATGAGCAGTTCTTC
V: TRBV5-1; size: -; J: TRBJ1-2; D: TRBD1; CDR3: CASSLDGTDDGYTF; DNA: TGCGCCAGCAGCTTGGACGGGACAGACGATGGCTACACCTTC
V: TRBV5-1; size: -; J: TRBJ2-7; D: TRBD1; CDR3: CASSTGTDYEQYF; DNA: TGCGCCAGCAGCACTGGGACAGATTACGAGCAGTACTTC
V: TRBV6-1; size: once; J: TRBJ1-4; D: -; CDR3: CASSEEQTLEKLFF; DNA: TGTGCCAGCAGTGAAGAACAGACCCTTGAAAAACTGTTTTTT
V: TRBV6-5; size: -; J: TRBJ2-3; D: -; CDR3: CASSQELTDTQYF; DNA: TGTGCCAGCAGCCAGGAGCTCACAGATACGCAGTATTTT
V: TRBV27; size: -; J: TRBJ1-5; D: -; CDR3: CASSSWGTNQPQHF; DNA: TGTGCCAGCAGTTCATGGGGTACCAATCAGCCCCAGCATTTT
V: TRBV7-9; size: -; J: TRBJ1-4; D: -; CDR3: CASSTLGDEKLFF; DNA: TGTGCCAGCAGCACCTTGGGCGACGAAAAACTGTTTTTT
V: TRBV19; size: -; J: TRBJ1-1; D: -; CDR3: CASSIAQVMNTEAFF; DNA: TGTGCCAGTAGTATAGCCCAGGTCATGAACACTGAAGCTTTCTTT
V: TRBV6-2/TRBV6-3; size: -; J: TRBJ1-4; D: -; CDR3: CASSRTATNEKLFF; DNA: TGTGCCAGCAGCAGGACAGCGACCAATGAAAAACTGTTTTTT
V: TRBV19; size: -; J: TRBJ2-3; D: TRBD2; CDR3: CASSGTSGRGDTQYF; DNA: TGTGCCAGTAGCGGGACTAGCGGGAGAGGAGATACGCAGTATTTT
V: TRBV28; size: -; J: TRBJ2-7; D: -; CDR3: CAGSGGADNSYEQYF; DNA: TGTGCCGGTTCAGGGGGGGCGGACAACTCCTACGAGCAGTACTTC
V: TRBV19; size: -; J: TRBJ2-7; D: -; CDR3: CASSIKWESSYEQYF; DNA: TGTGCCAGTAGTATTAAGTGGGAGAGCTCCTACGAGCAGTACTTC
V: TRBV5-1; size: -; J: TRBJ2-7; D: -; CDR3: CASSPNPDPTYGQYF; DNA: TGCGCCAGCAGCCCAAACCCGGACCCGACCTACGGGCAGTACTTC
V: TRBV30; size: -; J: TRBJ1-6; D: -; CDR3: CAWNWYNSPLHF; DNA: TGTGCCTGGAACTGGTATAATTCACCCCTCCACTTT
V: TRBV6-5; size: -; J: TRBJ1-5; D: TRBD1; CDR3: CASSTQQGSNQPQHF; DNA: TGTGCCAGCAGTACCCAACAGGGGTCCAATCAGCCCCAGCATTTT
V: TRBV6-5; size: -; J: TRBJ2-7; D: TRBD1; CDR3: CASSYVIGQGKYEQYF; DNA: TGTGCCAGCAGTTACGTTATCGGACAGGGGAAGTACGAGCAGTACTTC
V: TRBV7-2; size: once; J: TRBJ2-5; D: TRBD2; CDR3: CASSLDSGGEETQYF; DNA: TGTGCCAGCAGCTTAGATAGCGGGGGGGAAGAGACCCAGTACTTC
V: TRBV7-9; size: -; J: TRBJ2-1; D: -; CDR3: CASVIGVNEQFF; DNA: TGTGCCAGCGTTATAGGGGTCAATGAGCAGTTCTTC
V: TRBV9; size: -; J: TRBJ1-3; D: -; CDR3: CASSVVSNTIYF; DNA: TGTGCCAGCAGCGTAGTTTCGAACACCATATATTTT
V: TRBV4-2; size: -; J: TRBJ1-4; D: -; CDR3: CASSQIQGLSGGEKLFF; DNA: TGTGCCAGCAGCCAAATTCAAGGACTATCCGGGGGTGAAAAACTGTTTTTT
V: TRBV3-1/TRBV3-2; size: once; J: TRBJ2-5; D: TRBD1; CDR3: CASSPGTAFQETQYF; DNA: TGTGCCAGCAGCCCTGGGACAGCTTTCCAAGAGACCCAGTACTTC
V: TRBV13; size: -; J: TRBJ2-3; D: -; CDR3: CASSPGQRGTDTQYF; DNA: TGTGCCAGCAGCCCGGGGCAGCGGGGCACAGATACGCAGTATTTT
V: TRBV6-5; size: -; J: TRBJ2-7; D: -; CDR3: CASSYEAGDVYEQYF; DNA: TGTGCCAGCAGTTACGAGGCAGGGGACGTATACGAGCAGTACTTC
V: TRBV3-1/TRBV3-2; size: -; J: TRBJ2-7; D: -; CDR3: CASSQGGNEEQYF; DNA: TGTGCCAGCAGCCAAGGGGGGAACGAGGAGCAGTACTTC
V: TRBV28; size: -; J: TRBJ1-2; D: TRBD1; CDR3: CASRPFYRGMDYGYTF; DNA: TGTGCCAGCAGGCCGTTCTACAGGGGGATGGACTATGGCTACACCTTC